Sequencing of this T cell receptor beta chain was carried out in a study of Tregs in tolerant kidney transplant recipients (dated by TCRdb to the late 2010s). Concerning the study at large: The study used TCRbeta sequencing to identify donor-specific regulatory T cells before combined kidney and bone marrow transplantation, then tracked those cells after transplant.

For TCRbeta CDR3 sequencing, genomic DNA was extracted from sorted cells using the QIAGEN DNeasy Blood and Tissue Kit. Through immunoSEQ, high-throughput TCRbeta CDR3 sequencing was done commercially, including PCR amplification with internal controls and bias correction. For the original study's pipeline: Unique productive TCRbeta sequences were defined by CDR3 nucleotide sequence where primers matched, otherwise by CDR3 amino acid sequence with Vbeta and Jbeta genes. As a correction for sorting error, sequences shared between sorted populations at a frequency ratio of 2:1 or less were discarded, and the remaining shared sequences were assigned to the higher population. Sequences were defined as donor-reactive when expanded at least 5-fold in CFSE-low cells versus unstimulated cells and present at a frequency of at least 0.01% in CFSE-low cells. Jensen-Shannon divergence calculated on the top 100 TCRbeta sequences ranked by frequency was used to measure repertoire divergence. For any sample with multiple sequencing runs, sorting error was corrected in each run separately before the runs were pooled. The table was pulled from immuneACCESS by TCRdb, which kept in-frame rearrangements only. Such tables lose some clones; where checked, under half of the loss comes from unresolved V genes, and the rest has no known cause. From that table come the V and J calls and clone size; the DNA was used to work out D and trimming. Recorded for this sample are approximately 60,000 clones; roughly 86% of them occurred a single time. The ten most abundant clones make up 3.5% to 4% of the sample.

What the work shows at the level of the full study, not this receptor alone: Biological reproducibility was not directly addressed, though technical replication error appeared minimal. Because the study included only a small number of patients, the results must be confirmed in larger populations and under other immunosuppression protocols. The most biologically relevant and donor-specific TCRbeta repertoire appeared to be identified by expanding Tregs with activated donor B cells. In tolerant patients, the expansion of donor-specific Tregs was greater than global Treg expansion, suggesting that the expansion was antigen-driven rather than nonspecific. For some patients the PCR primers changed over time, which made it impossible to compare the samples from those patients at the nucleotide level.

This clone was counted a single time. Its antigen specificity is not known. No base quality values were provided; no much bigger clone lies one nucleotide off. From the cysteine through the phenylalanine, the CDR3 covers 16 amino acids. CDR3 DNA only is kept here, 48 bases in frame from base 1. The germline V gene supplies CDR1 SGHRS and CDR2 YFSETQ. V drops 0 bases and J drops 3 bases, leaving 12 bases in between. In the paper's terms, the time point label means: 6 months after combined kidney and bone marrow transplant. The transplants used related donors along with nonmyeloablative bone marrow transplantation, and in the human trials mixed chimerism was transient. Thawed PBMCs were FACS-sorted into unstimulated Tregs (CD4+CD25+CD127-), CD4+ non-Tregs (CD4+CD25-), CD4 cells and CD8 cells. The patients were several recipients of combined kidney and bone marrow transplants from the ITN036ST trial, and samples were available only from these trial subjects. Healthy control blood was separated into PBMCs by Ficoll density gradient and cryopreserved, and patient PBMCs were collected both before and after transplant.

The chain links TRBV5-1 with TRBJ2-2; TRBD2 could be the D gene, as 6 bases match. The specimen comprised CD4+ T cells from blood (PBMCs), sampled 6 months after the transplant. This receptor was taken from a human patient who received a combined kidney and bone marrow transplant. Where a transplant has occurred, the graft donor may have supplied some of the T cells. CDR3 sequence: CASSLAEGGHTGELFF. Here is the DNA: TGCGCCAGCAGCTTGGCCGAGGGAGGACACACCGGGGAGCTGTTTTTT.